Below, 2 T cell receptor beta chains from the same sample are listed, as sequenced in a study of cytomegalovirus exposure and HLA in healthy donors. The primer mix had 60 Vbeta and 13 Jbeta primers. The method was immunoSEQ multiplex PCR; TCRdb's version includes in-frame clones alone and lacks a portion of them. The sample features approximately 50,000 clones, with less than 20% in its top ten. The sample was PBMCs. The receptor set was obtained from a male donor in good health and CMV-seronegative.

The rearrangement links TRBV5-4 to TRBJ2-7; 9 bases map to TRBD1. Germline V gene data show CDR1 as SGHNT and CDR2 as YYREEE (reference sequence). CDR3 size: 14 residues. V shed 4 bases, J shed 5 bases, and the junction held 7 bases outside the gene matches. This CDR3 reads CASSPQGTGHEQYF. DNA for the CDR3: TGTGCCAGCAGCCCCCAGGGGACAGGGCACGAGCAGTACTTC.

V and J are TRBV7-3 and TRBJ2-2; 8 positions match TRBD2. V lost 5 bases and J lost 4; bases outside the gene matches: 12. The CDR3 length is 17 residues. Germline assignment: CDR1 SGHTA and CDR2 FQGTGA. CDR3 in DNA: TGTGCCAGCAGCCCCATACCGGGAGGGGGATCCACCGGGGAGCTGTTTTTT. As protein: CASSPIPGGGSTGELFF. The full variable domain, rest sourced from reference TRBV7-3 and TRBJ2-2, is GAGVSQTPSNKVTEKGKYVELRCDPISGHTALYWYRQSLGQGPEFLIYFQGTGAADDSGLPNDRFFAVRPEGSVSTLKIQRTERGDSAVYLCASSPIPGGGSTGELFFGEGSRLTVL.